A selection of T cell receptor beta chains follows, all from one sample in a study of blood T cell repertoires in COVID-19. Assay: immunoSEQ multiplex PCR; the TCRdb copy retains only in-frame clones and omits some. In the table there are 97,000 or so clones, 87% of which are singletons. The source material was peripheral blood. These receptors came from a man aged 45-65 years with active COVID-19. CDR3s leave out the opening cysteine and the closing phenylalanine or tryptophan. Each record gives: V gene, J gene, clone size, CDR3 protein. Clone size is not always given. Where it is, it says once, few, many or a class for expanded clones.

v_gene: TRBV4-1; j_gene: TRBJ1-4; abundance: -; CDR3aa: ASSSPGKTNEKLF
v_gene: TRBV19; j_gene: TRBJ1-5; abundance: -; CDR3aa: ASNGQGLNQPQH
v_gene: TRBV19; j_gene: TRBJ1-4; abundance: medium-sized; CDR3aa: ASSNDRVNEKLF
v_gene: TRBV29-1; j_gene: TRBJ2-5; abundance: -; CDR3aa: SVRGSQETQY
v_gene: TRBV11-3; j_gene: TRBJ2-1; abundance: -; CDR3aa: ASSLGRQGEQF
v_gene: TRBV19; j_gene: TRBJ1-1; abundance: -; CDR3aa: ASSIPDRATEAF
v_gene: TRBV5-1; j_gene: TRBJ2-1; abundance: -; CDR3aa: ASSLDTTNEQF
v_gene: TRBV10-3; j_gene: TRBJ2-1; abundance: -; CDR3aa: AISAHSSGGPRGDEQF
v_gene: TRBV3-1/TRBV3-2; j_gene: TRBJ1-2; abundance: -; CDR3aa: ASSRMDYHGYT
v_gene: TRBV6-5; j_gene: TRBJ1-2; abundance: -; CDR3aa: ASRQGAGGYT
v_gene: TRBV2; j_gene: TRBJ1-6; abundance: -; CDR3aa: ASRKDSGAQGSPLH
v_gene: TRBV5-1; j_gene: TRBJ2-3; abundance: -; CDR3aa: ASSRSGGNTDTQY
v_gene: TRBV7-2; j_gene: TRBJ2-3; abundance: -; CDR3aa: ASSLRGATDTQY
v_gene: TRBV10-3; j_gene: TRBJ2-5; abundance: -; CDR3aa: AISEGRGLVETQY
v_gene: TRBV18; j_gene: TRBJ2-3; abundance: -; CDR3aa: ASSPRKLAGGTSDTQY
v_gene: TRBV29-1; j_gene: TRBJ2-1; abundance: -; CDR3aa: SVGYWTGNEQF
v_gene: TRBV3-1/TRBV3-2; j_gene: TRBJ1-3; abundance: once; CDR3aa: ASSRAGAGNTIY
v_gene: TRBV7-2; j_gene: TRBJ1-3; abundance: -; CDR3aa: ASSSQGIYGNTIY
v_gene: TRBV2; j_gene: TRBJ1-1; abundance: -; CDR3aa: ASRGTGGGEAF
v_gene: TRBV15; j_gene: TRBJ1-2; abundance: -; CDR3aa: ATSRDHGNEFYGYT
v_gene: TRBV14; j_gene: TRBJ2-5; abundance: -; CDR3aa: ASSQAGFWETQY
v_gene: TRBV6-6; j_gene: TRBJ1-1; abundance: -; CDR3aa: ASSYPHGGMNTEAF
v_gene: TRBV4-1; j_gene: TRBJ1-2; abundance: -; CDR3aa: ASSQDRELGGYT
v_gene: TRBV20-1; j_gene: TRBJ1-1; abundance: -; CDR3aa: SARDPREAF
v_gene: TRBV7-8; j_gene: TRBJ2-7; abundance: -; CDR3aa: ASSLDGLEVVKTYEQY
v_gene: TRBV5-1; j_gene: TRBJ1-2; abundance: -; CDR3aa: ASSLRDRVGYT
v_gene: TRBV18; j_gene: TRBJ1-1; abundance: -; CDR3aa: ASSFPTGQNTEAF
v_gene: TRBV5-1; j_gene: TRBJ2-3; abundance: -; CDR3aa: ASSLAVSGGAADTQY
v_gene: TRBV5-5; j_gene: TRBJ2-1; abundance: once; CDR3aa: ASSLGGGTYNEQF
v_gene: TRBV7-9; j_gene: TRBJ1-1; abundance: -; CDR3aa: ASSSTDPGAF
v_gene: TRBV30; j_gene: TRBJ1-1; abundance: -; CDR3aa: AWSVWRMNTEAF
v_gene: TRBV18; j_gene: TRBJ1-3; abundance: -; CDR3aa: ASSPMRGLENTIY
v_gene: TRBV7-8; j_gene: TRBJ1-1; abundance: -; CDR3aa: ASSSGQQPLLNTEAF
v_gene: TRBV3-1/TRBV3-2; j_gene: TRBJ1-5; abundance: -; CDR3aa: ASNDHRGQSNQPQH
v_gene: TRBV5-6; j_gene: TRBJ2-1; abundance: -; CDR3aa: ASSNGGRSYNEQF
v_gene: TRBV28; j_gene: TRBJ2-1; abundance: -; CDR3aa: ASSNQDYRSYNEQF
v_gene: TRBV19; j_gene: TRBJ1-3; abundance: -; CDR3aa: ASSIQDRSSGNTIY
v_gene: TRBV5-1; j_gene: TRBJ1-6; abundance: -; CDR3aa: ASSTLIQGRNSPLH
v_gene: TRBV5-5; j_gene: TRBJ2-6; abundance: -; CDR3aa: ASVGRDPGLGANVLT
v_gene: TRBV7-9; j_gene: TRBJ1-5; abundance: few; CDR3aa: ASSRGAAGPNQPQH
v_gene: TRBV5-6; j_gene: TRBJ1-5; abundance: -; CDR3aa: ASSLGQNSNQPQH
v_gene: TRBV5-1; j_gene: TRBJ2-2; abundance: -; CDR3aa: ATKTSGGYTGELF
v_gene: TRBV7-3; j_gene: TRBJ1-1; abundance: -; CDR3aa: ASSLFGGVNTEAF
v_gene: TRBV11-2; j_gene: TRBJ2-3; abundance: -; CDR3aa: ASSLDFSGEDTQY
v_gene: TRBV10-3; j_gene: TRBJ2-7; abundance: -; CDR3aa: AIGGRGYATEQY
v_gene: TRBV6-5; j_gene: TRBJ2-1; abundance: -; CDR3aa: ASSQYRGPYNEQF